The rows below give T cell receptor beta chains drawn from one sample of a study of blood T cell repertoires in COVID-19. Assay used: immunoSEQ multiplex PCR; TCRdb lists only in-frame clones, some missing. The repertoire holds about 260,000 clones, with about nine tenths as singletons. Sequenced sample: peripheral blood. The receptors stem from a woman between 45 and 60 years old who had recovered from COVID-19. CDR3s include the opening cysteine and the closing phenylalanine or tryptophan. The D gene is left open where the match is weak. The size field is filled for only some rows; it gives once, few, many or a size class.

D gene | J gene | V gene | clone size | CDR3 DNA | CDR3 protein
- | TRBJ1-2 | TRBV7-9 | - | TGTGCCAGCAGCTTTACACAGGGTTCGAGCTACACCTTC | CASSFTQGSSYTF
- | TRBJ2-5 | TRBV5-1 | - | TGCGCCAGCAGCCCCCGGGACACGCGGGAGACCCAGTACTTC | CASSPRDTRETQYF
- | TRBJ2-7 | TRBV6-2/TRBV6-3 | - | TGTGCCAGCAGTAATCCCCCGGCACTATCCTACGAGCAGTACTTC | CASSNPPALSYEQYF
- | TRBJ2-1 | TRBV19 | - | TGTGCCAGTAGTATTCTGCAGGCTGGTAACAATGAGCAGTTCTTC | CASSILQAGNNEQFF
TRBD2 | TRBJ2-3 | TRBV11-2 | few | TGTGCCAGCAGCTTAGCGGCGGGAGCCGGCACAGATACGCAGTATTTT | CASSLAAGAGTDTQYF
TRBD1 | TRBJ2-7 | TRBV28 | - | TGTGCCAGCAGTTCTCCCGGGACAGGGAGCGCCTACGAGCAGTACTTC | CASSSPGTGSAYEQYF
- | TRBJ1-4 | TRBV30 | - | TGTGCCTGGAGTGGGCTTTCAGGGTCAACTAATGAAAAACTGTTTTTT | CAWSGLSGSTNEKLFF
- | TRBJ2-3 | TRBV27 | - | TGTGCCAGCAGTTCTACAGATACGCAGTATTTT | CASSSTDTQYF
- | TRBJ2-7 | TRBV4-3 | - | TGCGCCAGCAGCCCAGACCACTTTTACGAGCAGTACTTC | CASSPDHFYEQYF
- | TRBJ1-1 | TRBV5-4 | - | TGTGCCAGCAGCTTGGATGTGGGGGCGACTGAAGCTTTCTTT | CASSLDVGATEAFF
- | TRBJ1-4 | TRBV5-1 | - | TGCGCCAGCAGCTTGTTTCCGGCAACTAATGAAAAACTGTTTTTT | CASSLFPATNEKLFF
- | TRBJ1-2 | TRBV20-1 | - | TGCAGTGCTAGTACGGCAGGCCGGGGTCCTGGCTACACCTTC | CSASTAGRGPGYTF
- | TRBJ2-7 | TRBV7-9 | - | TGTGCCAGCAGCCCCTCGGCGGGGTACGAGCAGTACTTC | CASSPSAGYEQYF
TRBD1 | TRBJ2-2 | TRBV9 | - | TGTGCCAGCAGCGTATCAGGTGGCAGGGGGCTAAGTGGCACCGGGGAGCTGTTTTTT | CASSVSGGRGLSGTGELFF
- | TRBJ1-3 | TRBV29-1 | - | TGCAGCGGGACTGACTCTGGAAACACCATATATTTT | CSGTDSGNTIYF
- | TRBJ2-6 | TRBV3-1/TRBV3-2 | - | TGTGCCAGCAGCCAAGAGGGGAGAACTGGGGCCAACGTCCTGACTTTC | CASSQEGRTGANVLTF
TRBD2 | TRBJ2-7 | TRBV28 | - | TGTGCCAGCACTAAACCGGGACTACGCTTATACGAGCAGTACTTC | CASTKPGLRLYEQYF
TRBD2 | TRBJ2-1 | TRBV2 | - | TGTGCCAGCAGAGGGACTAGCGGGAGTCTGAATGAGCAGTTCTTC | CASRGTSGSLNEQFF
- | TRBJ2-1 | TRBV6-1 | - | TGTGCCAGCAGTGAATTCAGGGGCTACAATGAGCAGTTCTTC | CASSEFRGYNEQFF
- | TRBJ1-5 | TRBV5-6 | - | TGTGCCAGCAGCCTGTGGAGCGGGGGCGCCTCTCAGCCCCAGCATTTT | CASSLWSGGASQPQHF
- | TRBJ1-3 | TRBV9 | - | TGTGCCAGCAGCGTAGATCTAGGGGCTACTTCTGGAAACACCATATATTTT | CASSVDLGATSGNTIYF
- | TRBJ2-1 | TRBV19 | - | TGTGCCAGTAGTATCGGTCCTTACGATGAGCAGTTCTTC | CASSIGPYDEQFF
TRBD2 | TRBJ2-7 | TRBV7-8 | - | TGTGCCAGCAGCTTAGCTGGACTAGCTTACGAGCAGTACTTC | CASSLAGLAYEQYF
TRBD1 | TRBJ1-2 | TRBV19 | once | TGTGCCAGTAGTCCCTCCGCTGCAGGGACAGACTATGGCTACACCTTC | CASSPSAAGTDYGYTF
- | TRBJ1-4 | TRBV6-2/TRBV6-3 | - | TGTGCCAGCAGCCCGACAGCCGACGAAAAACTGTTTTTT | CASSPTADEKLFF
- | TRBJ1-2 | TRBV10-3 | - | TGTGCCATCAGTGAGCAGGGGAACTATGGCTACACCTTC | CAISEQGNYGYTF
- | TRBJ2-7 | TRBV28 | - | TGTGCCAGTGGTACTTTAACCTACGAGCAGTACTTC | CASGTLTYEQYF
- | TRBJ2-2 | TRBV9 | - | TGTGCCAGCAGCGTAGACCCCAGAAACACCGGGGAGCTGTTTTTT | CASSVDPRNTGELFF